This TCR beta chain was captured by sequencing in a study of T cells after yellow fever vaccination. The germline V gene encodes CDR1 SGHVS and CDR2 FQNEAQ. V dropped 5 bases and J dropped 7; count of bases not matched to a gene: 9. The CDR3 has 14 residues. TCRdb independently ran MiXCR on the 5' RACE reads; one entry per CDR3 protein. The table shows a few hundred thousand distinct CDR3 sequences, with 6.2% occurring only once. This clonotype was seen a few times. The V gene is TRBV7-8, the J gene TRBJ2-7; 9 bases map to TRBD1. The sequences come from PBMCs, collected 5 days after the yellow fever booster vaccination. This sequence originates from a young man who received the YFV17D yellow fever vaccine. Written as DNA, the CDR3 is TGTGCCAGCAGCCCGGACAGGGGCTTGGGGGAGCAGTACTTC. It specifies CASSPDRGLGEQYF.